The clone carrying this T cell receptor beta chain was detected many times. Its antigen remains unidentified. The sample comes from a study of identical twins. Whole-study findings and limits: With monozygotic twins, out-of-frame TCR alpha sharing exceeded what models estimated. Within beta out-of-frame sequences, the excess sharing observed between twins was weaker. These conclusions were based on statistical analysis (cross-sectional, not following the same donors).

The CDR3 spans 16 residues. With 10 bases clipped from V and 3 bases from J, the junction kept 18 bases outside the gene matches. Per the germline V gene, CDR1 is SNHLY and CDR2 is FYNNEI. A universal primer site was incorporated via template switching, and the cDNA contained unique molecular identifiers. Via MiXCR, TCRdb re-called the 5' RACE reads, giving one row per CDR3 protein. The sample holds 230,000 or so distinct CDR3 sequences, around 8.3% seen once. These data were also filed under a second study, of yellow fever vaccine responses in identical twins.

This TCR was sampled from a young woman in good health. The V and J genes are TRBV2 and TRBJ2-7, with 7 positions matching TRBD2. The sample comprised CD8+ T cells sorted from blood. The CDR3 DNA sequence: TGTGCCATCATTACTGAGACCGGGACTACTGGCTACGAGCAGTACTTC. Protein sequence: CAIITETGTTGYEQYF.